This TCR beta chain was found in a study of OX40 agonist ivuxolimab in advanced cancers. The wider study: Among those enrolled, mean age was around 60 years (range 23 to 79) and 82.7% were male. Partial responses occurred in Three dose-escalation patients, one with hepatocellular carcinoma and two with cutaneous melanoma. Study results and limitations: In CD8+ T cells, expanded clones were on average more numerous than in CD4+.

CDR3 size: 13 residues. V was cut by 4 bases and J by 6 bases, with 14 bases left in between. Here immunoSEQ multiplex PCR was the method, and the copy in TCRdb shows in-frame clones only, minus some. Here the sample spans 96,000 or so clones, about 80% being singletons. About this clone: What it binds is unknown.

The clonotype comes from an adult with an advanced solid tumor such as melanoma, head and neck, liver or kidney cancer. This chain joins TRBV5-7 and TRBJ2-7; D is possibly TRBD1 (5 bases). TRBV5-7 is classed as an ORF, of uncertain function. Sequencing was performed on CD4+ or CD8+ T cells sorted from blood, taken in a trial of the OX40 agonist ivuxolimab. The CDR3 spells CASSHNPGLEQYF. The CDR3 region has the DNA TGTGCCAGCAGCCACAATCCAGGGCTCGAGCAGTACTTC.